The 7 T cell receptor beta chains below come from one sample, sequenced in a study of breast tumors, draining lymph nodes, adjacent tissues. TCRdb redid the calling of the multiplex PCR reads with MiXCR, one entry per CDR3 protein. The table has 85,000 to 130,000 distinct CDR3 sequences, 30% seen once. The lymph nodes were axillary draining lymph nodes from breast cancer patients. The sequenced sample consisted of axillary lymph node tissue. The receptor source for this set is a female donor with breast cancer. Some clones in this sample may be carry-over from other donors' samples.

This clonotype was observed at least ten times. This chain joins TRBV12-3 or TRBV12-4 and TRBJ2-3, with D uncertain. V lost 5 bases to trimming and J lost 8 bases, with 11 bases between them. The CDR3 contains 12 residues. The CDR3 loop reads CASSRREVTQYF. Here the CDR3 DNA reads TGTGCCAGCAGTCGAAGGGAAGTTACGCAGTATTTT.

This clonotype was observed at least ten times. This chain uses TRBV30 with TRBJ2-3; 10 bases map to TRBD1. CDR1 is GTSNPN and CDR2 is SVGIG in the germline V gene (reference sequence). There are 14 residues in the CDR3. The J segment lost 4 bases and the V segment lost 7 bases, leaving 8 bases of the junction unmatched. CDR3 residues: CASRSGQGSDTQYF. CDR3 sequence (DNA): TGTGCCTCTCGGTCGGGACAGGGGTCAGATACGCAGTATTTT.

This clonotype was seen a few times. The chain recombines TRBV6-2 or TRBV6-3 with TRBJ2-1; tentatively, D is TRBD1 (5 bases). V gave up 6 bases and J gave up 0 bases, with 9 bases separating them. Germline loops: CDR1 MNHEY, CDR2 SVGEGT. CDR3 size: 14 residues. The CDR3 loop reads CASSRQLSYNEQFF. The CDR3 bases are TGTGCCAGCAGCCGACAGCTCTCCTACAATGAGCAGTTCTTC.

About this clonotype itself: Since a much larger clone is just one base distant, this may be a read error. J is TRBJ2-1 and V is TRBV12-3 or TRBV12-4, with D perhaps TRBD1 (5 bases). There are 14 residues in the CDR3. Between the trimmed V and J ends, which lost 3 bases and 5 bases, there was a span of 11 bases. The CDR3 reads CASSFWTPNNEQFF. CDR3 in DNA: TGTGCCAGCAGTTTCTGGACACCCAACAATGAGCAGTTCTTC.

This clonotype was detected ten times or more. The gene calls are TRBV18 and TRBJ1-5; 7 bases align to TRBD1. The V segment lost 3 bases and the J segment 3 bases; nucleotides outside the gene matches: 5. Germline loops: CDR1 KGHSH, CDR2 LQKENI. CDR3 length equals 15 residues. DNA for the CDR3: TGTGCCAGCTCACCGCCCACAGGGGACAATCAGCCCCAGCATTTT. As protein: CASSPPTGDNQPQHF.

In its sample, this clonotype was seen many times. The chain's CDR3 is CASSGLAGMQFF. CDR3 DNA sequence: TGTGCCAGCAGTGGACTAGCGGGAATGCAGTTCTTC. The rearrangement uses TRBV6-2 or TRBV6-3 and TRBJ2-1; TRBD2 aligns across 12 bases. The germline V gene encodes CDR1 MNHEY and CDR2 SVGEGT. After removal of 5 bases from V and 12 bases from J, the junction contained 2 bases not matched to a gene. The length of the CDR3 is 12 residues.

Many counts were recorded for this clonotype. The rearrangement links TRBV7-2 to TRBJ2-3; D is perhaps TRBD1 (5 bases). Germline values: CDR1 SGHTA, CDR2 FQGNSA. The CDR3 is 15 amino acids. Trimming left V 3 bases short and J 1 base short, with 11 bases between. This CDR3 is CASSLWGSGTDTQYF. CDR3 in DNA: TGTGCCAGCAGCTTGTGGGGCTCCGGCACAGATACGCAGTATTTT.